This is a list of T cell receptor beta chains from one sample in a study of lymphopenia after photon versus proton radiotherapy. The assay was immunoSEQ multiplex PCR, and TCRdb's table has in-frame clones only and misses some. The sample lists 53,000 or so clones; over 70% were seen once. The source material was peripheral blood, sampled from a patient treated with photon-based radiotherapy. The receptors were sampled from a man aged 50-60 years with gastric cancer. The CDR3 runs from the conserved cysteine through the conserved F or W. The order of the fields is CDR3 length, D gene, V gene, J gene, clone size, CDR3 protein, CDR3 DNA. The D gene is left open where the match is weak. A clone size is listed for some rows: how often the clone was seen (once, few, many), or a class if it is expanded.

15	-	TRBV5-1	TRBJ2-7	-	CASSEEGSSSYEQYF	TGCGCCAGCAGTGAGGAGGGGTCCTCTAGCTACGAGCAGTACTTC
14	TRBD1	TRBV7-9	TRBJ1-1	many	CASGWHRGGTEAFF	TGTGCCAGCGGTTGGCACAGGGGAGGCACTGAAGCTTTCTTT
16	-	TRBV6-6	TRBJ2-6	-	CASSYMPDSGANVLTF	TGTGCCAGCAGTTACATGCCGGACTCTGGGGCCAACGTCCTGACTTTC
13	-	TRBV27	TRBJ1-4	-	CASRRRVQEKLFF	TGTGCCAGCAGACGCAGGGTACAGGAAAAACTGTTTTTT
13	TRBD1	TRBV27	TRBJ1-1	-	CASSPTGRTEAFF	TGTGCCAGCAGTCCGACAGGGAGGACTGAAGCTTTCTTT
12	-	TRBV4-2	TRBJ1-2	few	CASSLENYGYTF	TGTGCCAGCAGCTTAGAGAACTATGGCTACACCTTC
16	TRBD2	TRBV28	TRBJ2-5	once	CASSSAGLGKKETQYF	TGTGCCAGCAGTTCCGCGGGACTAGGAAAGAAAGAGACCCAGTACTTC
15	-	TRBV7-2	TRBJ2-7	-	CASSLNPGGSYEQYF	TGTGCCAGCAGCTTAAATCCGGGCGGCTCCTACGAGCAGTACTTC
11	-	TRBV5-5	TRBJ1-1	-	CASSLNAEAFF	TGTGCCAGCAGCTTGAACGCGGAAGCTTTCTTT
15	-	TRBV2	TRBJ2-1	-	CASSLQDPSYNEQFF	TGTGCCAGCAGTCTACAGGACCCGAGCTACAATGAGCAGTTCTTC
16	-	TRBV11-2	TRBJ2-7	-	CASSLGGEKGAYEQYF	TGTGCCAGCAGCTTAGGGGGAGAGAAGGGAGCCTACGAGCAGTACTTC
15	-	TRBV27	TRBJ2-6	-	CASLGVQTGANVLTF	TGTGCCAGCCTTGGGGTTCAGACTGGGGCCAACGTCCTGACTTTC
14	-	TRBV18	TRBJ1-2	-	CASSPQRGDYGYTF	TGTGCCAGCTCACCCCAGCGGGGCGACTATGGCTACACCTTC
15	TRBD2	TRBV4-2	TRBJ2-5	-	CASSQGREGQETQYF	TGTGCCAGCAGCCAAGGGCGGGAGGGCCAAGAGACCCAGTACTTC
15	-	TRBV5-6	TRBJ2-2	-	CASSLGQSASGELFF	TGTGCCAGCAGCTTGGGACAATCGGCATCCGGGGAGCTGTTTTTT